Each of the 8 T cell receptor beta chains below was sequenced from the same sample in a study of blood T cell repertoires in COVID-19. Here immunoSEQ multiplex PCR was the method, and the copy in TCRdb shows in-frame clones only, minus some. The data show around 260,000 clones, about 89% seen once. The specimen was peripheral blood. The receptors derive from a man aged 25 to 45 with acute or convalescent COVID-19.

The rearrangement links TRBV9 to TRBJ2-1; 7 nucleotides align to TRBD2. Germline V gene lookup returns CDR1 SGDLS and CDR2 YYNGEE. Losses at the gene ends were 3 bases for V and 0 bases for J; bases not matched to a gene: 3. The CDR3 is made up of 15 amino acids. For the CDR3, the DNA is TGTGCCAGCAGCGCAGCGGGGTACTCCTACAATGAGCAGTTCTTC. Amino acid sequence: CASSAAGYSYNEQFF. Variable domain in full (rest from reference TRBV9 and TRBJ2-1): DSGVTQTPKHLITATGQRVTLRCSPRSGDLSVYWYQQSLDQGLQFLIQYYNGEERAKGNILERFSAQQFPDLHSELNLSSLELGDSALYFCASSAAGYSYNEQFFGPGTRLTVL.

This chain joins TRBV5-4 and TRBJ2-1; 11 nucleotides align to TRBD2. Germline lookup yields CDR1 SGHNT and CDR2 YYREEE (reference sequence). V was pared by 5 bases and J by 9 bases, with 7 bases of the junction left unmatched. The CDR3 length is 14 residues. The CDR3 DNA is TGTGCCAGCAGGGCTAGCGGGAGGAAAGGTGAGCAGTTCTTC. Residues: CASRASGRKGEQFF.

V gene TRBV30 combines with J gene TRBJ1-1, with D maybe TRBD1 (5 bases). The germline CDR1 and CDR2 sequences are GTSNPN and SVGIG (reference sequence). This CDR3 spans 13 amino acids. V was pared by 3 bases and J by 3 bases, with 11 bases between. CDR3 sequence reads: CAWRDSYYTEAFF. The CDR3 bases are TGTGCCTGGAGAGACAGCTACTACACTGAAGCTTTCTTT.

The chain employs TRBV12-2 and TRBJ2-1; the table calls TRBD1, which could not be checked here. TRBV12-2 is a pseudogene segment. This CDR3 contains 14 residues. The chain's CDR3 is CASRRTGGYNEQFF. The CDR3 DNA sequence: TGTGCAAGTCGGCGGACAGGGGGCTACAATGAGCAGTTCTTC.

The CDR3 reads CAWSGKGTASYEQYF. CDR3 in DNA: TGTGCCTGGAGTGGCAAAGGGACAGCATCCTACGAGCAGTACTTC. The chain couples TRBV30 to TRBJ2-7; the match to TRBD1 covers 7 bases. This CDR3 has 15 amino acids. CDR1 GTSNPN and CDR2 SVGIG come from the germline V gene (reference sequence). V dropped 1 base and J dropped 1; count of bases not matched to a gene: 7.

The rearrangement links TRBV29-1 to TRBJ1-4; D gene unclear. This CDR3 is built from 13 residues. Trimming removed 7 bases at V and 6 bases at J, with 15 bases between. Germline V gene sequence: CDR1 SQVTM, CDR2 ANQGSEA. In nucleotides, the CDR3 is TGCAGCGCCTCTAGGAGGATAGATGAAAAACTGTTTTTT. Translated, it gives CSASRRIDEKLFF.

The chain carries TRBV28 and TRBJ1-3; 9 bases are a match to TRBD1. The CDR3 is 16 amino acids. Germline assignment: CDR1 MDHEN and CDR2 SYDVKM. V lost 0 bases and J lost 2; bases outside the gene matches: 2. CDR3 in DNA: TGTGCCAGCAGTTTATGGGGGACAGGGACTGGAAACACCATATATTTT. Translated: CASSLWGTGTGNTIYF.

The chain uses TRBV6-5 and TRBJ2-7; the D gene is possibly TRBD2 (6 bases). Trimming cost V 7 bases and J 7 bases, with 20 bases left between them. CDR1 and CDR2 from the germline V gene are MNHEY and SVGAGI. The CDR3 length is 14 residues. CDR3 DNA: TGTGCCAGCATCTCGGGGGTCACAACCCGGGAGCAGTACTTC. This codes for CASISGVTTREQYF.